Below, 23 T cell receptor beta chains from the same sample are listed, as sequenced in a study of OX40 agonist ivuxolimab in advanced cancers. Libraries were made using the immunoSEQ multiplex PCR assay. TCRdb provides this immuneACCESS table in a form limited to in-frame rearrangements. Some clones are lacking; in checked studies, under half of them reflect an unresolved V gene, and why the rest are absent is not known. For this sample the table gives 35,000 to 45,000 clones, of which about four fifths were detected only once. The ten biggest clones cover 20% to 25% of the sample. The specimen was CD4+ or CD8+ T cells sorted from blood, collected in a trial of the OX40 agonist ivuxolimab. The receptor source for this set is an adult with an advanced solid tumor such as melanoma, head and neck, liver or kidney cancer.

V gene TRBV11-2 combines with J gene TRBJ2-2, with 9 positions matching TRBD2. Germline V gene sequence: CDR1 SGHAT, CDR2 FQNNGV. After removal of 1 base from V and 2 bases from J, the junction contained 5 bases not matched to a gene. The CDR3 extends over 17 amino acids. CDR3 protein: CASSLGPAGGNTGELFF. The CDR3 DNA sequence: TGTGCCAGCAGCTTAGGCCCAGCGGGAGGTAACACCGGGGAGCTGTTTTTT.

The chain has TRBV16 and TRBJ1-4, with 7 bases aligning to TRBD1. This CDR3 comprises 16 residues. Trimming removed 5 bases from V and 3 bases from J; junction bases left unmatched: 9. In germline, CDR1 is KGHSY, CDR2 FQNENV. The CDR3: CASSSSSTGPNEKLFF. In DNA form, the CDR3 reads TGTGCCAGCAGCTCCTCTTCGACAGGGCCTAATGAAAAACTGTTTTTT.

The chain combines TRBV19 with TRBJ2-2; D unclear. Germline-derived CDR1 and CDR2 are LNHDA and SQIVND (reference sequence). With 5 bases removed from V and 6 bases from J, the gap between germline ends came to 7 bases. The CDR3 spans 12 residues. The chain's CDR3 is CASSPRAGELFF. The CDR3 nucleotides are TGTGCCAGTAGTCCCCGTGCCGGGGAGCTGTTTTTT.

CDR3 DNA: TGTGCCAGTTCGTTTCGGGGAAGGGGTACCTACGAGCAGTACTTC. Translation: CASSFRGRGTYEQYF. The chain uses TRBV5-4 and TRBJ2-7; D possibly uses TRBD1 or TRBD2 (5 bases each). V lost 8 bases to trimming and J lost 2 bases, with 20 bases between them. Germline V gives CDR1 SGHNT, CDR2 YYREEE (reference sequence). The CDR3 contains 15 residues.

The chain has TRBV10-3 and TRBJ2-3, with D possibly being TRBD1 (6 bases). The ends were cut back, 6 bases at V and 2 bases at J, with 12 bases in the middle. The V gene's germline CDR1 is ENHRY and CDR2 SYGVKD. The CDR3 spans 14 residues. The CDR3 sequence: CAISQTGLTDTQYF. The DNA of the CDR3 is TGTGCCATCAGCCAGACAGGTCTCACAGATACGCAGTATTTT.

The V gene is TRBV9, the J gene TRBJ1-5, with 8 bases matching TRBD1. The CDR3 runs 14 residues. After removal of 4 bases from V and 7 bases from J, the junction contained 7 bases not matched to a gene. Germline lookup yields CDR1 SGDLS and CDR2 YYNGEE. In DNA form, the CDR3 reads TGTGCCAGCAGCTTTGGACAGGGAGGGCAGCCCCAGCATTTT. This encodes CASSFGQGGQPQHF. The entire variable domain, with the rest obtained from reference TRBV9 and TRBJ1-5, is as follows: DSGVTQTPKHLITATGQRVTLRCSPRSGDLSVYWYQQSLDQGLQFLIQYYNGEERAKGNILERFSAQQFPDLHSELNLSSLELGDSALYFCASSFGQGGQPQHFGDGTRLSIL.

This clone appeared once. Its ends do not fully match the called genes, so a read error is possible. This rearrangement joins TRBV7-7 to TRBJ2-5, with D perhaps matching TRBD2 (5 bases). The CDR3 totals 15 residues. Germline CDR1 reads SSHAT; CDR2 reads FNYEAQ (reference sequence). The CDR3, as DNA: TGTGCTAGCAGCTTAGCCGGGAAGGTAGGGGAGACCCAGTACTTC. It yields the protein CASSLAGKVGETQYF.

The chain recombines TRBV14 with TRBJ1-1, with 9 bases aligning to TRBD1. The CDR3 has 15 residues. V was pared by 4 bases and J by 5 bases, with 8 bases of the junction left unmatched. The germline V gene has CDR1 SGHDN and CDR2 FVKESK. The CDR3 region has the DNA TGTGCCAGCAGCCGAGTGGACAGGGGTGGGACTGAAGCTTTCTTT. This gives the protein CASSRVDRGGTEAFF.

This chain joins TRBV11-2 and TRBJ2-2; no reliable D call. The germline CDR1 and CDR2 sequences are SGHAT and FQNNGV. The CDR3 has 17 amino acids. V shed 1 base and J shed 2 bases, with 14 bases lying between them. The CDR3 is CASSLGARIGNTGELFF. The CDR3 nucleotides are TGTGCCAGCAGCTTAGGGGCTAGGATAGGTAACACCGGGGAGCTGTTTTTT.

CDR3 region: CASSGFQDSLNYGYTF. The CDR3 DNA reads TGCGCCAGCAGCGGTTTCCAGGACAGCCTTAACTATGGCTACACCTTC. The chain carries TRBV4-3 and TRBJ1-2, with a weak D call TRBD1 (6 bases). Germline CDR1 and CDR2: LGHNA and YSLEER. The CDR3 is made up of 16 amino acids. With 5 bases removed from V and 1 base from J, the gap between germline ends came to 17 bases.

The chain recombines TRBV2 with TRBJ2-1; no clear D. The CDR3 sequence is 12 residues long. Germline CDR1 and CDR2: SNHLY and FYNNEI. Trimming cost V 4 bases and J 2 bases, with 3 bases left between them. The CDR3 region has the DNA TGTGCCAGCAGTGCGGCCTACAATGAGCAGTTCTTC. Protein sequence: CASSAAYNEQFF.

V and J are TRBV4-3 and TRBJ1-2; D is ambiguous. From germline, CDR1 is LGHNA and CDR2 YSLEER. The CDR3 runs to 15 residues. The ends were cut back, 0 bases at V and 7 bases at J, with 15 bases in the middle. CDR3 nucleotides: TGCGCCAGCAGCCAAGATTGGGCCCCTGCTATTGGCTACACCTTC. The encoded protein is CASSQDWAPAIGYTF.

The rearrangement joins TRBV11-1 to TRBJ2-7; perhaps TRBD1 as D (6 bases). This CDR3 is built from 14 residues. V dropped 6 bases and J dropped 1 base, with 13 bases sitting between them. In germline, CDR1 is SGHAT, CDR2 FQDESV (reference sequence). For the CDR3, the DNA is TGTGCCAGCAGGAGGACAGCTTCTTCCTACGAGCAGTACTTC. It codes for CASRRTASSYEQYF.

This clone was recorded once. This chain links TRBV5-1 with TRBJ2-7, with D perhaps TRBD2 (6 bases). The germline gives CDR1 SGHRS, CDR2 YFSETQ. The CDR3 contains 13 residues. V lost 5 bases and J lost 3, with 12 bases in between. The CDR3 protein is CASRASENYEQYF. CDR3 in DNA: TGCGCCAGCAGGGCTAGCGAGAACTACGAGCAGTACTTC. Variable domain in full (rest from reference TRBV5-1 and TRBJ2-7): KAGVTQTPRYLIKTRGQQVTLSCSPISGHRSVSWYQQTPGQGLQFLFEYFSETQRNKGNFPGRFSGRQFSNSRSEMNVSTLELGDSALYLCASRASENYEQYFGPGTRLTVT.

The chain recombines TRBV18 with TRBJ2-7; 9 bases map to TRBD1. There are 15 residues in the CDR3. Trimming at V came to 4 bases and at J to 0 bases, leaving 4 bases not matched to a gene. Germline CDR1 and CDR2: KGHSH and LQKENI. The CDR3 coding sequence is TGTGCCAGCTCACTCGGGACAGGGAGCTCCTACGAGCAGTACTTC. Its protein product is CASSLGTGSSYEQYF.

This chain links TRBV6-5 with TRBJ2-7, with 8 bases matching TRBD1. CDR1 is MNHEY and CDR2 is SVGAGI in the germline V gene. The CDR3 covers 15 residues. The V and J ends lost 6 bases and 4 bases, in that order; junction bases with no gene match: 11. The CDR3 is CASSDHRQGKYEQYF. In DNA form, the CDR3 reads TGTGCCAGCAGCGACCACCGACAGGGGAAATACGAGCAGTACTTC.

The table lists this clone with a count of one. V and J are TRBV5-1 and TRBJ2-3; D gene uncertain. This CDR3 spans 16 amino acids. V dropped 3 bases and J dropped 4 bases, with 18 bases sitting between them. Germline CDR1 reads SGHRS; CDR2 reads YFSETQ. This CDR3 is CASSSTQTPLPDTQYF. The CDR3 nucleotides read TGCGCCAGCAGCTCCACCCAGACGCCACTCCCAGATACGCAGTATTTT.

The gene calls are TRBV5-1 and TRBJ1-2, with 8 bases identical to TRBD1. Germline-derived CDR1 and CDR2 are SGHRS and YFSETQ. J was trimmed by 6 bases and V by 1 base; bases with no gene match: 2. This CDR3 contains 13 residues. As DNA, the CDR3 is TGCGCCAGCAGCTTGATACAGGGGGATGGCTACACCTTC. It yields the protein CASSLIQGDGYTF.

This clone has just a few counts. This rearrangement joins TRBV6-6 to TRBJ1-6; weak D call: TRBD1 (6 bases). The CDR3 extends over 13 amino acids. V lost 6 bases and J lost 9, with 12 bases in between. The germline gives CDR1 MNHNY, CDR2 SVGAGI (reference sequence). CDR3 amino acids: CASSPGGSSPLHF. The CDR3 DNA is TGTGCCAGCAGCCCCGGGGGCTCTTCACCCCTCCACTTT.

The chain joins TRBV28 to TRBJ1-2; D gene uncertain. With 1 base removed from V and 4 bases from J, the gap between germline ends came to 10 bases. Germline V CDR1 and CDR2: MDHEN, SYDVKM. The CDR3 runs 14 residues. This CDR3 is CASSLSAGPYGYTF. The CDR3 region has the DNA TGTGCCAGCAGTTTATCAGCAGGCCCCTATGGCTACACCTTC.

The chain employs TRBV27 and TRBJ2-7; 11 nucleotides agree with TRBD2. The V gene's germline CDR1 is MNHEY and CDR2 SMNVEV (reference sequence). The V and J ends lost 0 bases and 2 bases, in that order; junction bases with no gene match: 3. The CDR3 is 16 amino acids. The CDR3 nucleotides read TGTGCCAGCAGTTTATCGGGACTAGCGGTAACCTACGAGCAGTACTTC. It specifies CASSLSGLAVTYEQYF.

In this sample, this clone turned up once. V gene TRBV7-9 combines with J gene TRBJ2-2; possible D gene TRBD1, 5 bases. CDR3 length equals 16 residues. Per the germline V gene, CDR1 is SEHNR and CDR2 is FQNEAQ (reference sequence). Trimming took 6 bases from V and 0 from J, leaving 14 bases between them. The CDR3 sequence: CASRRPDTSNTGELFF. CDR3 DNA: TGTGCCAGCAGGAGACCGGACACCTCGAACACCGGGGAGCTGTTTTTT.

The rearrangement joins TRBV10-2 to TRBJ2-7, with D perhaps matching TRBD2 (6 bases). CDR3 length: 11 amino acids. In germline, CDR1 is WSHSY, CDR2 SAAADI. Trimming shortened V by 3 bases and J by 6 bases, and 6 bases separated the two germline ends. The CDR3 DNA is TGCGCCAGCAGTGACGGGGGCGAGCAGTACTTC. Translating gives CASSDGGEQYF.